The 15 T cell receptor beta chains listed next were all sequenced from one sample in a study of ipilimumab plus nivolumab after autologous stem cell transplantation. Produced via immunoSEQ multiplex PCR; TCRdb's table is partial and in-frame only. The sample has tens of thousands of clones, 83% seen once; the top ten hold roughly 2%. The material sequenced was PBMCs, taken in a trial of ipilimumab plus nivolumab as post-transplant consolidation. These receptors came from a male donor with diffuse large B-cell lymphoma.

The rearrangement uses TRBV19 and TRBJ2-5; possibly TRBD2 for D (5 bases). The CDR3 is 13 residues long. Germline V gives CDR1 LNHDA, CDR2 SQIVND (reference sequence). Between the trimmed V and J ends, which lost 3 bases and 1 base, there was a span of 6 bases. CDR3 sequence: CASSIAGQETQYF. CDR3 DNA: TGTGCCAGTAGTATTGCGGGCCAAGAGACCCAGTACTTC.

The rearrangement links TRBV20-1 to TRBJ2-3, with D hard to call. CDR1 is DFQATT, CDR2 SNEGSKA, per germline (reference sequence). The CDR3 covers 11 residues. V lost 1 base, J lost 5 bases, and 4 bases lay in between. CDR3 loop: CSARAGDTQYF. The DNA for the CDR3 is TGCAGTGCTAGAGCGGGAGATACGCAGTATTTT.

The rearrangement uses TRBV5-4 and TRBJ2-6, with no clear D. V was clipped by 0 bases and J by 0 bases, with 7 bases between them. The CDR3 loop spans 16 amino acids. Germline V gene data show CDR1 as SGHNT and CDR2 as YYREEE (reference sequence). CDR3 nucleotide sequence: TGTGCCAGCAGCTTGGAGCAGCTCTCTGGGGCCAACGTCCTGACTTTC. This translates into CASSLEQLSGANVLTF.

CDR3: CASSIAGGRTQYF. CDR3 sequence (DNA): TGTGCCAGTAGTATAGCGGGGGGGAGGACGCAGTATTTT. This rearrangement joins TRBV19 to TRBJ2-3; 8 bases map to TRBD2. From germline, CDR1 is LNHDA and CDR2 SQIVND (reference sequence). The CDR3 covers 13 residues. The V and J ends lost 1 base and 9 bases, in that order; junction bases with no gene match: 3.

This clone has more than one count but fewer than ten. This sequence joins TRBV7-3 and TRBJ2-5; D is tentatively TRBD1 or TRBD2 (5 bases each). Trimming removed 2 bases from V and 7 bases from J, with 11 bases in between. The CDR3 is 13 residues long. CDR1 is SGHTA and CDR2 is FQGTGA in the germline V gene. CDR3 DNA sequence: TGTGCCAGCAGCTTAGAGGGGTGGGGGACCCAGTACTTC. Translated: CASSLEGWGTQYF. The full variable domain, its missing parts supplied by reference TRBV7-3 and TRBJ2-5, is GAGVSQTPSNKVTEKGKYVELRCDPISGHTALYWYRQSLGQGPEFLIYFQGTGAADDSGLPNDRFFAVRPEGSVSTLKIQRTERGDSAVYLCASSLEGWGTQYFGPGTRLLVL.

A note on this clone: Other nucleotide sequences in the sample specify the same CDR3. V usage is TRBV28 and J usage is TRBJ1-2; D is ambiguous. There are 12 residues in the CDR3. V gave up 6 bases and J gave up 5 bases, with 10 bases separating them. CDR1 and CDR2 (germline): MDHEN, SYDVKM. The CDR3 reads CASSLTGYGYTF. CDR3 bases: TGTGCCAGCAGCCTTACGGGGTATGGCTACACCTTC.

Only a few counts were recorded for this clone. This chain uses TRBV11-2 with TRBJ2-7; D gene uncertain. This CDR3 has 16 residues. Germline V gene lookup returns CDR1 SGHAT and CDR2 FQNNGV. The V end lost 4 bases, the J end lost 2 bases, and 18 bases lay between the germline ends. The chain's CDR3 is CASSSLIGQDPYEQYF. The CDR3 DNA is TGTGCCAGCAGCTCCCTCATCGGGCAGGACCCCTACGAGCAGTACTTC.

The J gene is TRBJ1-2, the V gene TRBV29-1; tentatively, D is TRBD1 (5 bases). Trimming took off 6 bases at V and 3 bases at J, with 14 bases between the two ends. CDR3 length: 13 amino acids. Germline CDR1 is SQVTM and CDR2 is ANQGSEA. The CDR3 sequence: CSVERGADYGYTF. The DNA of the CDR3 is TGCAGCGTGGAGCGAGGGGCTGACTATGGCTACACCTTC.

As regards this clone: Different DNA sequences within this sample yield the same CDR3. The CDR3 spells CASSFGVGYEQYF. In DNA form, the CDR3 reads TGTGCCAGTAGTTTCGGGGTAGGGTACGAGCAGTACTTC. The chain couples TRBV19 to TRBJ2-7, with D perhaps matching TRBD2 (5 bases). This CDR3 is built from 13 residues. Germline CDR1 LNHDA, CDR2 SQIVND (reference sequence). V lost 5 bases and J 4 bases, leaving 12 bases between the germline ends.

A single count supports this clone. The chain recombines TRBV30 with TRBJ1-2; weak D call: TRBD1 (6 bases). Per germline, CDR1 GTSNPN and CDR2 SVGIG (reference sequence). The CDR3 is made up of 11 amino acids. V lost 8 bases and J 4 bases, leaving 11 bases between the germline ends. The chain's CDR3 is CAGGSRYGYTF. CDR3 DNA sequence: TGTGCCGGGGGCAGTCGCTATGGCTACACCTTC.

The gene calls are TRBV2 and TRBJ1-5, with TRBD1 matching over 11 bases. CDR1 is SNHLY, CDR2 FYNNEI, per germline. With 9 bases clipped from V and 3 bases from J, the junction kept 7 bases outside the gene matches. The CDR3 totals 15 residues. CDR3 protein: CASSRDRGSNQPQHF. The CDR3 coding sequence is TGTGCCAGTAGCCGGGACAGGGGGTCCAATCAGCCCCAGCATTTT.

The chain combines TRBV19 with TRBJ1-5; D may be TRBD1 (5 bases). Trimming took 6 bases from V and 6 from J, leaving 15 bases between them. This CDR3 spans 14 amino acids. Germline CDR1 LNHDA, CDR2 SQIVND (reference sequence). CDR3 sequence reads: CASRGGMGLQPQHF. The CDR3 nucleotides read TGTGCCAGTAGAGGCGGTATGGGGCTTCAGCCCCAGCATTTT.

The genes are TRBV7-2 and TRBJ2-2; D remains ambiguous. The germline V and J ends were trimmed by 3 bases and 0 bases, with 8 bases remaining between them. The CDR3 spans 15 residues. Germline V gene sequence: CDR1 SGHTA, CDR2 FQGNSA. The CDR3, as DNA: TGTGCCAGCAGCTTGAAAGGCGCGAACACCGGGGAGCTGTTTTTT. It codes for CASSLKGANTGELFF.

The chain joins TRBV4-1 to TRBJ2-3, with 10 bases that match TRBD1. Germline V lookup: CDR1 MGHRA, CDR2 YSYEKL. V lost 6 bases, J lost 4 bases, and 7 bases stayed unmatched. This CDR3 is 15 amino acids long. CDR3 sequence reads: CASSQTGGWADTQYF. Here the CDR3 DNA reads TGCGCCAGCAGTCAGACAGGGGGCTGGGCAGATACGCAGTATTTT.

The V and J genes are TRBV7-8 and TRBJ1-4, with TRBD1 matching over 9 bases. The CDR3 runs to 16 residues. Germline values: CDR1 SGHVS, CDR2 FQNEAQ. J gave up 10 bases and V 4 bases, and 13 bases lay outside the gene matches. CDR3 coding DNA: TGTGCCAGCAGCTCAACGGCAACAGGGGGCTGGGCAAAACTGTTTTTT. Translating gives CASSSTATGGWAKLFF.